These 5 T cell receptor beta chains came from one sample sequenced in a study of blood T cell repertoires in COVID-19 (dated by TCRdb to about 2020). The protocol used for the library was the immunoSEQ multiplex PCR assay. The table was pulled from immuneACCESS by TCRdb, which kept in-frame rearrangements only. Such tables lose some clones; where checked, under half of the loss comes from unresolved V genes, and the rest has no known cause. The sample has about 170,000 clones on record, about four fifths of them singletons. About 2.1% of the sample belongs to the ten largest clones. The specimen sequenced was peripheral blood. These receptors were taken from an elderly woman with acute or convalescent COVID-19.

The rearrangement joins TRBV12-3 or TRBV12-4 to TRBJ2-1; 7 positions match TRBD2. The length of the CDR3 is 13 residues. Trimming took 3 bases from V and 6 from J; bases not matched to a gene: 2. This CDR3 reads CASSLAGVNEQFF. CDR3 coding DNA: TGTGCCAGCAGTTTGGCGGGAGTCAATGAGCAGTTCTTC.

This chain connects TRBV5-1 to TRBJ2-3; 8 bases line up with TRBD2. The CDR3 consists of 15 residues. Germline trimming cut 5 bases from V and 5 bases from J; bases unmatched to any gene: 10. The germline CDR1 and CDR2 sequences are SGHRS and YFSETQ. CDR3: CASSLSGDIGDTQYF. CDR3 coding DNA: TGCGCCAGCAGTCTTAGCGGGGACATAGGAGATACGCAGTATTTT.

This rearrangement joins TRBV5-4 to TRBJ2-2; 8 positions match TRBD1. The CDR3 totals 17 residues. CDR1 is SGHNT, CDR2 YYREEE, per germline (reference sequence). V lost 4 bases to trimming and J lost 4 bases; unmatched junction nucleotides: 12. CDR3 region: CASSPAPGQDGTGELFF. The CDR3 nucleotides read TGTGCCAGCAGCCCCGCCCCGGGACAGGACGGCACCGGGGAGCTGTTTTTT.

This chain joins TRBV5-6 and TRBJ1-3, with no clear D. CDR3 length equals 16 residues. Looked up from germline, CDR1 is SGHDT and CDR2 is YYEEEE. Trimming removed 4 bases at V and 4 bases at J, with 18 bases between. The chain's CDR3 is CASSQGSTAAGNTIYF. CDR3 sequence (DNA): TGTGCCAGCAGCCAAGGTTCGACTGCCGCGGGAAACACCATATATTTT.

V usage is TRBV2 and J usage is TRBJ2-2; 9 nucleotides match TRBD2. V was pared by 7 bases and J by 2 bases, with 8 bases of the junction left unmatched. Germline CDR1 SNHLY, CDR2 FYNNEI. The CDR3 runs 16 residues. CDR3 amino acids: CASKLSGSRNTGELFF. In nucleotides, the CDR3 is TGTGCCAGCAAACTTAGCGGGAGTCGTAACACCGGGGAGCTGTTTTTT.